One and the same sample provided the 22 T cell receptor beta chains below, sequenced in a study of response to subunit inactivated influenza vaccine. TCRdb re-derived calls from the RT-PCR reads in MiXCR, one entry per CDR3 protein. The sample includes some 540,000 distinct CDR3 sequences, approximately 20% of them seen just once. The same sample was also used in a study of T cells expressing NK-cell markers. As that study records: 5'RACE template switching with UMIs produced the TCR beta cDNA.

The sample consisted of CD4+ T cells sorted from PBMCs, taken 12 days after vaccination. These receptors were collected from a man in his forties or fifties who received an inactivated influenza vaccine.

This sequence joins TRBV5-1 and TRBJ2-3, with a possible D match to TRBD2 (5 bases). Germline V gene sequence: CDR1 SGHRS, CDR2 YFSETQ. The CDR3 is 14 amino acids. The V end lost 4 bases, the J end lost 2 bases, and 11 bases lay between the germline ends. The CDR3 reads CASSRSEFTDTQYF. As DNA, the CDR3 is TGCGCCAGCAGCCGTAGCGAGTTCACAGATACGCAGTATTTT.

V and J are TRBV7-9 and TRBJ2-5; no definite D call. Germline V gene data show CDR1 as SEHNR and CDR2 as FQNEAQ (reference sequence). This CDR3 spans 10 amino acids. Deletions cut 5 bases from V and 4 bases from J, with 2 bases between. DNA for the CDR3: TGTGCCAGCAGCGCAGAGACCCAGTACTTC. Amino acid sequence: CASSAETQYF.

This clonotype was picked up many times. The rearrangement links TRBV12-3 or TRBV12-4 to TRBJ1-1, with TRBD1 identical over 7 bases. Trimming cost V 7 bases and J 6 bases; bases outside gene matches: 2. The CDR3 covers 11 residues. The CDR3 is CASMTGSEAFF. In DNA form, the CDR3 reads TGTGCCAGCATGACAGGGTCTGAAGCTTTCTTT.

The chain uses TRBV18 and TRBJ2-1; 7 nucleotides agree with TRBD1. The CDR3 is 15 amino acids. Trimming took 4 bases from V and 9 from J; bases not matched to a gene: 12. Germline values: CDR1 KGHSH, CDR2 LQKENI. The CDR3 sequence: CASSHGTALQVEQFF. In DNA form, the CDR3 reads TGTGCCAGCTCACACGGGACAGCACTACAGGTTGAGCAGTTCTTC.

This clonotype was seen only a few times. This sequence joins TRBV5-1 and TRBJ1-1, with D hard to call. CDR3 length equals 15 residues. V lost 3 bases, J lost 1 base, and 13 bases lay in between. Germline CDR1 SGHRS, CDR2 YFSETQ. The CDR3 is CASSSLDLSNTEAFF. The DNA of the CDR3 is TGCGCCAGCAGCTCCCTAGACCTTTCGAACACTGAAGCTTTCTTT.

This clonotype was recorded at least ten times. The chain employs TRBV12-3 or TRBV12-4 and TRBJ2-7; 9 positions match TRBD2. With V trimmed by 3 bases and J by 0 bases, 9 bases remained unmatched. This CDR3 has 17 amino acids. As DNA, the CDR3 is TGTGCCAGCAGTTTCGGGGCGGGAGGGCTGAGCTCCTACGAGCAGTACTTC. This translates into CASSFGAGGLSSYEQYF.

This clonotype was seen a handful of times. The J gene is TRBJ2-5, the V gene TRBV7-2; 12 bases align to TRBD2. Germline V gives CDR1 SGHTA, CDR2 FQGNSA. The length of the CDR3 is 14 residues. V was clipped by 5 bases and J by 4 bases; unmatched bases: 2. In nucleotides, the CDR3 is TGTGCCAGCAGCGCTAGCGGGGGGGGAGAGACCCAGTACTTC. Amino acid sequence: CASSASGGGETQYF.

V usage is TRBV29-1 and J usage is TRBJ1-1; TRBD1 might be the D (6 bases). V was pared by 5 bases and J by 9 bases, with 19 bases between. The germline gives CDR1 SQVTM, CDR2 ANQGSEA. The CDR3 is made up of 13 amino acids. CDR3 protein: CSVQGQGGSKAFF. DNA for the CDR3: TGCAGCGTTCAGGGGCAGGGCGGTTCTAAAGCTTTCTTT.

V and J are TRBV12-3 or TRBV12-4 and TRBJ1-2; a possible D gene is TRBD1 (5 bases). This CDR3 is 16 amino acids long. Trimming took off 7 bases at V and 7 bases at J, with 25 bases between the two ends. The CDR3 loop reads CASTRTNRLRAGGYTF. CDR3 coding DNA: TGTGCCAGCACCCGAACGAACAGGCTTCGGGCCGGTGGCTACACCTTC.

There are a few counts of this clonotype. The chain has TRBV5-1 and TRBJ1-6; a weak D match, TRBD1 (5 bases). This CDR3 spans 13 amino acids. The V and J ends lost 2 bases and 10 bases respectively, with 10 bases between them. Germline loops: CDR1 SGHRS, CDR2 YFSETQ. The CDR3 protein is CASSFGAASPLHF. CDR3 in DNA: TGCGCCAGCAGCTTCGGGGCGGCATCACCCCTCCACTTT.

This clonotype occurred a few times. CDR3 sequence (DNA): TGTGCCAGCACCTACGGTCCGGTCAATCAGCCCCAGCATTTT. Translating gives CASTYGPVNQPQHF. The chain joins TRBV12-3 or TRBV12-4 to TRBJ1-5; D not certain. Trimming stripped 7 bases from V and 3 bases from J, with 13 bases between. The CDR3 is 14 residues long.

CDR3 DNA sequence: TGTGCCATCAGTGACGTGGGGCAGGGGTCGGGAGAGACCCAGTACTTC. It yields the protein CAISDVGQGSGETQYF. The chain is built from TRBV10-3 and TRBJ2-5; D may be TRBD1 (6 bases). The germline gives CDR1 ENHRY, CDR2 SYGVKD. Trimming removed 3 bases at V and 4 bases at J, with 18 bases between. CDR3 length: 16 amino acids.

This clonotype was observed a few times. The CDR3 coding sequence is TGCGCCAGCAGCCGACAAAGGGGGACCTACAATGAGCAGTTCTTC. Protein sequence: CASSRQRGTYNEQFF. The chain employs TRBV4-1 and TRBJ2-1; the D gene is possibly TRBD1 (6 bases). Germline loops: CDR1 MGHRA, CDR2 YSYEKL. The CDR3 spans 15 residues. Between the trimmed V and J ends, which lost 4 bases and 2 bases, there was a span of 12 bases.

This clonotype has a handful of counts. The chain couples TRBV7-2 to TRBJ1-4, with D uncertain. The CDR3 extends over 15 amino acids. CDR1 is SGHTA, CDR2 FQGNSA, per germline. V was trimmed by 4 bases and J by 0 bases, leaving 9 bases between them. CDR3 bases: TGTGCCAGCAGCTCAAGACGAGCAACTAATGAAAAACTGTTTTTT. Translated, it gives CASSSRRATNEKLFF.

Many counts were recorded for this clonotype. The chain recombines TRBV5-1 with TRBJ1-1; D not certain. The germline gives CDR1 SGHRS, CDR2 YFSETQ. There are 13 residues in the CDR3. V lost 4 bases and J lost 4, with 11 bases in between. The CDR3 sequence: CASSPEGFTEAFF. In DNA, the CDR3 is TGCGCCAGCAGCCCCGAGGGTTTCACTGAAGCTTTCTTT.

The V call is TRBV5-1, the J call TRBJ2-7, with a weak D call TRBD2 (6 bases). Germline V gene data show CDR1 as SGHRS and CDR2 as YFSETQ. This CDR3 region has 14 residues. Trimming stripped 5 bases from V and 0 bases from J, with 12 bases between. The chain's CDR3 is CASRRETDSYEQYF. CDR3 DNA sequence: TGCGCCAGCAGACGGGAGACTGACTCCTACGAGCAGTACTTC. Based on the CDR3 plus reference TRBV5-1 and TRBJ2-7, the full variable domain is KAGVTQTPRYLIKTRGQQVTLSCSPISGHRSVSWYQQTPGQGLQFLFEYFSETQRNKGNFPGRFSGRQFSNSRSEMNVSTLELGDSALYLCASRRETDSYEQYFGPGTRLTVT.

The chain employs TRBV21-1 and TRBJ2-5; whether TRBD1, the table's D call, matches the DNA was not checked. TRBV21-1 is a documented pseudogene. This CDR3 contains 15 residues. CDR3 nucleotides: TGTGCCAGCAGCAACCTGGAGACAGGGCAAGAGACCCAGTACTTC. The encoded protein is CASSNLETGQETQYF.

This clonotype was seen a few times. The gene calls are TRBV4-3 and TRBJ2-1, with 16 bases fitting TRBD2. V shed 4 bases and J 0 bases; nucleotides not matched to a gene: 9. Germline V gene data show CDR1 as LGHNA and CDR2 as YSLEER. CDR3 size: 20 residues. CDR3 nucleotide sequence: TGCGCCAGCAGCCGGGGTGGGACTAGCGGGGGGGCCTTCTCCTACAATGAGCAGTTCTTC. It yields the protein CASSRGGTSGGAFSYNEQFF.

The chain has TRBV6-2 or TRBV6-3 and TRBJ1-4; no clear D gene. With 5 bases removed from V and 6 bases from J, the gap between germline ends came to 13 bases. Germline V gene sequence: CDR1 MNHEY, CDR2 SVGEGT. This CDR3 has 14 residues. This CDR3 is CASSAVLRDEKLFF. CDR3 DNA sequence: TGTGCCAGCAGTGCGGTGCTACGGGATGAAAAACTGTTTTTT.

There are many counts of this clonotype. CDR3 protein: CASSPDKPNYGYTF. The DNA of the CDR3 is TGCGCCAGCAGCCCGGACAAACCTAACTATGGCTACACCTTC. The chain recombines TRBV5-1 with TRBJ1-2, with D possibly matching TRBD1 (5 bases). CDR3 length equals 14 residues. Trimming cost V 4 bases and J 0 bases, with 10 bases left between them. The germline V gene encodes CDR1 SGHRS and CDR2 YFSETQ.

The CDR3 DNA sequence: TGTGCCGGGTCGAAGTGGGAGGGGGGCGGTGAGCAGTTCTTC. Translating gives CAGSKWEGGGEQFF. The chain joins TRBV6-1 to TRBJ2-1, with D possibly being TRBD2 (7 bases). The CDR3 runs 14 residues. Germline assignment: CDR1 MNHNS and CDR2 SASEGT. Trimming took 11 bases from V and 9 from J, leaving 23 bases between them.

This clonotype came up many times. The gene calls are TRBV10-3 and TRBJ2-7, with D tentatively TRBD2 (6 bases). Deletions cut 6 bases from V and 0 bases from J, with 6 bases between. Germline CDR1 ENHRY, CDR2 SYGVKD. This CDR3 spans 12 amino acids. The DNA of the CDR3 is TGTGCCATCAGGCGGGGCTCCTACGAGCAGTACTTC. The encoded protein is CAIRRGSYEQYF.